Listed below are T cell receptor beta chains from one sample, sequenced in a study of response to subunit inactivated influenza vaccine. MiXCR, run by TCRdb on the RT-PCR reads, gives a single entry per CDR3 protein. The sample consists of around 490,000 distinct CDR3 sequences, less than 8% of them appearing once. Sequencing used PBMCs from blood, obtained less than 30 months after vaccination. The origin of the receptors is a man aged 45 to 70 who received an inactivated influenza vaccine. CDR3s include the opening cysteine and the closing phenylalanine or tryptophan. A D gene is named only where the DNA matches it firmly. Only some rows state a clone size, as once, few, many or a class for expanded clones.

TRBD1,TRBJ2-3,.,TRBV27,CASSSEDRITDTQYF,TGTGCCAGCAGTTCGGAGGACAGGATAACAGATACGCAGTATTTT
.,TRBJ1-2,many,TRBV28,CASSVLDPNYGYTF,TGTGCCAGCAGTGTATTAGATCCTAACTATGGCTACACCTTC
TRBD2,TRBJ2-3,.,TRBV20-1,CSARDGLVGAQYF,TGCAGTGCTAGAGATGGACTAGTTGGTGCGCAGTATTTT
.,TRBJ1-1,many,TRBV4-1,CASSQTVEMNTEAFF,TGCGCCAGCAGCCAGACAGTTGAGATGAACACTGAAGCTTTCTTT
.,TRBJ2-2,few,TRBV29-1,CSGSRGSNTGELFF,TGCAGCGGTTCCCGGGGGTCGAACACCGGGGAGCTGTTTTTT
TRBD1,TRBJ1-5,.,TRBV27,CASSLSGQVGLDQPQHF,TGTGCCAGCAGTTTATCGGGACAGGTTGGGCTGGATCAGCCCCAGCATTTT
.,TRBJ2-5,many,TRBV4-1,CASSQELFSETQYF,TGCGCCAGCAGCCAAGAATTATTCTCGGAGACCCAGTACTTC
.,TRBJ2-1,.,TRBV12-5,CASGTTSEQFF,TGTGCTAGTGGGACGACATCTGAGCAGTTCTTC
.,TRBJ2-1,many,TRBV3-1,CASSQGSPSHHNEQFF,TGTGCCAGCAGCCAAGGGTCCCCTAGTCACCACAATGAGCAGTTCTTC
TRBD1,TRBJ2-3,.,TRBV7-3,CASSLKPLDRGRDTQYF,TGTGCCAGCAGCTTAAAGCCCCTGGACAGGGGGCGTGATACGCAGTATTTT
.,TRBJ2-5,many,TRBV24-1,CATSDNSVETQYF,TGTGCCACCAGTGATAATTCGGTGGAGACCCAGTACTTC
.,TRBJ1-1,few,TRBV18,CASSPLAGGQVNTEAFF,TGTGCCAGCTCACCACTGGCGGGGGGCCAGGTGAACACTGAAGCTTTCTTT
.,TRBJ1-1,few,TRBV27,CASRWGQGMSFF,TGTGCCAGCAGATGGGGTCAGGGAATGTCCTTCTTT
.,TRBJ1-1,many,TRBV20-1,CSVTGSLNTEAFF,TGCAGTGTTACGGGATCCCTTAACACTGAAGCTTTCTTT
TRBD1,TRBJ2-3,.,TRBV6-5,CASSYSMGQGHTDTQYF,TGTGCCAGCAGTTACAGCATGGGACAGGGGCACACAGATACGCAGTATTTT
.,TRBJ2-3,once,TRBV6-2/TRBV6-3,CATNSYTQYF,TGTGCCACCAACTCGTATACGCAGTATTTT
.,TRBJ1-6,.,TRBV12-3/TRBV12-4,CASSTGLGSPLHF,TGTGCCAGCAGCACAGGGCTGGGTTCACCCCTCCACTTT
.,TRBJ1-1,.,TRBV5-1,CASSLGLDYNTEAFF,TGCGCCAGCAGCTTGGGGTTAGACTATAACACTGAAGCTTTCTTT
TRBD2,TRBJ2-1,few,TRBV20-1,CSARLLAGVYEQFF,TGCAGTGCTAGATTACTAGCGGGAGTCTATGAGCAGTTCTTC
.,TRBJ1-1,many,TRBV29-1,CSVGVRGINTEAFF,TGCAGCGTTGGCGTTCGGGGGATAAACACTGAAGCTTTCTTT
.,TRBJ1-2,few,TRBV5-1,CASSPSTNSQIYGYTF,TGCGCCAGCAGCCCGTCGACGAACAGCCAGATCTATGGCTACACCTTC
.,TRBJ2-3,many,TRBV20-1,CSATPKRLGSRDTQYF,TGCAGTGCTACCCCTAAACGACTAGGTTCAAGAGATACGCAGTATTTT
.,TRBJ2-5,.,TRBV20-1,CSARDRQGQTQYF,TGCAGTGCTAGAGATCGGCAGGGACAGACCCAGTACTTC
.,TRBJ2-5,many,TRBV6-1,CASSENLRETQYF,TGTGCCAGCAGTGAAAATCTTCGGGAGACCCAGTACTTC
.,TRBJ2-1,few,TRBV15,CATSRDKGTSWPFF,TGTGCCACCAGCAGAGATAAAGGCACCTCGTGGCCGTTCTTC
.,TRBJ1-2,few,TRBV10-3,CAISRLQDGYTF,TGTGCCATCAGTAGGCTCCAGGATGGCTACACCTTC
.,TRBJ1-5,.,TRBV4-1,CASSQSAGGRTYSNQPQHF,TGCGCCAGCAGCCAAAGTGCGGGGGGCCGGACTTATAGCAATCAGCCCCAGCATTTT
TRBD1,TRBJ2-1,few,TRBV5-1,CASSISSGTGARDEQFF,TGCGCCAGCAGCATATCGTCCGGGACAGGTGCCAGGGATGAGCAGTTCTTC
TRBD2,TRBJ2-1,many,TRBV7-2,CASSLGTSGGTEQFF,TGTGCCAGCAGCTTAGGGACTAGCGGGGGAACTGAGCAGTTCTTC
TRBD2,TRBJ2-1,many,TRBV7-8,CASSLVAGGIWNEQFF,TGTGCCAGCAGCTTAGTTGCGGGAGGGATTTGGAATGAGCAGTTCTTC
TRBD1,TRBJ2-7,few,TRBV12-3/TRBV12-4,CASSPNRGEQYF,TGTGCCAGCAGTCCAAACAGGGGCGAGCAGTACTTC
.,TRBJ2-7,few,TRBV28,CASSPISYEQYF,TGTGCCAGCAGTCCTATATCCTACGAGCAGTACTTC
.,TRBJ2-5,many,TRBV18,CASSSESWWETQYF,TGTGCCAGCTCATCCGAAAGTTGGTGGGAGACCCAGTACTTC
.,TRBJ2-5,few,TRBV5-1,CASSLTGEAETQYF,TGCGCCAGCAGCTTGACAGGGGAGGCAGAGACCCAGTACTTC
TRBD2,TRBJ2-3,few,TRBV7-2,CASSSPGTSVYTQYF,TGTGCCAGCAGCAGCCCCGGGACTAGCGTGTATACGCAGTATTTT
TRBD2,TRBJ2-5,.,TRBV29-1,CSVHLLVAGGYEQETQYF,TGCAGCGTTCACCTACTGGTAGCGGGGGGATACGAGCAAGAGACCCAGTACTTC
.,TRBJ2-2,.,TRBV7-9,CASSLAPGLFGGELFF,TGTGCCAGCAGCTTAGCGCCGGGACTTTTTGGCGGGGAGCTGTTTTTT